Reported below is one TCR beta chain. What it binds is not known. The data derive from a study of cytomegalovirus exposure and HLA in healthy donors. Across the whole study: From 150 million to 200 million T cells, an earlier analysis saw 120 million or so unique TCR beta sequences.

Both 60 Vbeta primers and 13 Jbeta primers went into the PCR. In the source study's methods: The count from a later analysis was some 81 million unique TCR beta chains, some 11 million of them shared. Sequencing used immunoSEQ multiplex PCR; TCRdb keeps in-frame clones, though not all of them. That table supplies the V and J calls and clone size; D and trimming were determined from the DNA. The sample holds about 170,000 clones, under 85% seen once. Findings and caveats of the study: Diagnosis of cytomegalovirus status made by the classifier reportedly showed high specificity and sensitivity. A later analysis found TCR association rates differed by HLA locus, highest for DRB1 and lowest for HLA-C.

This CDR3 is 14 amino acids long. CDR1 LNHDA and CDR2 SQIVND come from the germline V gene (reference sequence). The ends were cut back, 3 bases at V and 5 bases at J, with 8 bases in the middle. The rearrangement uses TRBV19 and TRBJ1-6; no definite D call. The origin of this receptor is a female donor in good health and CMV-seronegative. Sequencing used PBMCs. CDR3 amino acids: CASSISGNNSPLHF. The CDR3 DNA reads TGTGCCAGTAGTATCAGCGGTAATAATTCACCCCTCCACTTT.